Sequencing of this T cell receptor beta chain was carried out in a study of a mutant IDH1 vaccine in newly diagnosed glioma. On the study more broadly: During weeks 1, 3, 5, 7, 11, 15, 19 and 23, patients received eight vaccinations. The start of vaccination came 4-6 weeks after radiotherapy alone, or with temozolomide cycles. Every participant had undergone radiotherapy, temozolomide, or both before, and most underwent both.

Findings of the study overall: The authors found pseudoprogression apparently unrelated to changes in top peripheral T cell clonotypes.

Stated time point: week 23, last vaccination. Each vaccine dose was 300 ug of mutant IDH1 20-mer peptide, with topical imiquimod. Worth noting for this clone: What it binds is not known.

The V and J ends lost 5 bases and 0 bases respectively, with 11 bases between them. Germline CDR1 is MNHEY and CDR2 is SVGAGI. There are 14 residues in the CDR3. TCRdb's table, derived via immunoSEQ multiplex PCR, lists solely in-frame clones and lacks some. The sample carries tens of thousands of clones, about 87% recorded once. The genes are TRBV6-5 and TRBJ2-7; D possibly corresponds to TRBD2 (6 bases). The clonotype was recovered from a young man with glioma. The source was PBMCs, collected from a glioma patient whose treatment included an IDH1 peptide vaccine. The CDR3 DNA reads as TGTGCCAGCAGTCGGGACTCCAGCTCCTACGAGCAGTACTTC. Translated: CASSRDSSSYEQYF.